The sequence of this TCR beta chain was determined in a study of T cell responses to AZD1222 COVID-19 vaccine (dated by TCRdb to the early 2020s). About the study as a whole: TCR sequencing covered over 230 trial participants: 200 to 210 given two doses of AZD1222 and 26 given two doses of MenACWY control vaccine. Trial participants were enrolled by age into subgroups of 18-55, 56-69 and 70-plus years, and roughly 160, 29 and 62 TCR-sequenced participants, respectively, were included in these subgroups.

Points on this clone: No cognate antigen has been identified for it. Base qualities are not provided; no much larger clone lies one nucleotide away.

Including cysteine and phenylalanine, the CDR3 has 15 amino acids. The entry retains the CDR3 DNA only, 45 bases that are in frame from base 1. V and J lose 5 bases and 0 bases, and a span of 13 bases separates them. The germline V gene (reference sequence) specifies WNHNN as CDR1 and SYGVQD as CDR2. Per the publication, the time point label means: about 28 days (+/-7) after the second vaccine dose. In the paper's terms, the treatment or condition label means: meningococcal conjugate vaccine given as trial control. The vaccinee samples were drawn from two UK trials, COV001 and COV002, one of which was a single-blind randomized controlled phase 2/3 trial testing AZD1222 (ChAdOx1 nCoV-19) in healthy adults. For TCRbeta chain sequencing, PBMC samples from trial participants were taken at day 0 and at day 28 after the second dose. Paper-wide results and their limitations: Nearly half of unique spike-specific TCRs reportedly recognized epitopes outside regions mutated in the B.1.351 and B.1.1.7 variants. Conclusions about previously exposed vaccinees are limited, since just six AZD1222 recipients were seropositive for SARS-CoV-2 at baseline. Participants were mostly white British and included more females than males, and it was suggested by the authors that clonal diversity may have been underestimated. The vaccine-associated CD4 TCRs covered the entire spike protein, and the dominant responses fell in regions 160-218 and 743-854. Spike-specific TCR breadth and depth rose significantly after two AZD1222 doses compared with day 0 and with MenACWY recipients. The 56-69-year group was small, and its depth increase did not reach significance, likely because of low power. No day 14 peak-response samples were available, so repertoires were characterized only after the peak T cell response.

The CDR3 regions of human TCRbeta chains were analyzed by immunosequencing. Per the authors' processing: Repertoire TCRs were checked for matches against a reference library of SARS-CoV-2-specific TCRs that had been generated using the MIRA antigen-specificity platform. Breadth was defined as the fraction of unique TCRs that were SARS-CoV-2-associated, and depth was defined as the fraction of total T cells that were SARS-CoV-2-associated. Using the MIRA data, each spike-specific TCR was assigned both to the spike region to which the TCR was reactive and to a CD4 or CD8 class. Log10-transformed breadth and depth values were compared by one-way ANOVA with Sidak's multiple comparisons tests. The table comes from immuneACCESS by way of TCRdb, which keeps in-frame sequences with V and J called. Part of the clones is missing from these tables; in studies checked, under half for an unresolved V gene and the rest for unknown reasons. The V and J calls and clone size are taken from that table; D and trimming were inferred from the DNA. For this sample the table gives around 200,000 clones, of which over 85% were detected only once. The top ten constitute about 1% of the sample.

This receptor chain uses TRBV10-1 and TRBJ1-2, with the identity of the D gene unclear. The starting material was peripheral blood, obtained 28 days after the second dose of the MenACWY control vaccine. The origin of this receptor is an adult who received the MenACWY meningococcal vaccine as a control. At the DNA level, the sequence is TGCGCCAGCAGTCTTGGACGGCGGTCTAACTATGGCTACACCTTC. This yields the protein CASSLGRRSNYGYTF.